This TCR beta chain was found in a study of post-analysis software for immune sequencing data. Incorporated into the TCR beta cDNA libraries were unique molecular identifiers, which served to reduce PCR and sequencing biases. Via MiXCR, TCRdb re-called the PCR reads, giving one row per CDR3 protein. The sample has about 570,000 distinct CDR3 sequences, around 36% seen once. In the case of this clonotype: Antigen specificity is unknown.

General study results and limits: F measure showed strong co-clustering of same-batch samples. When compared against controls, multiple sclerosis patients showed significantly lower normalized Chao1 diversity. Roughly 5 TRBV segments occurring more often in patients than controls included TRBV5-6, TRBV5-1 and TRBV20-1.

CDR1 and CDR2 from the germline V gene are KGHSH and LQKENI. The junction had 8 bases not matched to a gene; V was cut back by 3 bases and J by 5 bases. The CDR3 contains 16 residues. This receptor was identified in a girl aged 2-17 years with multiple sclerosis. The V call is TRBV18, the J call TRBJ2-7; TRBD1 aligns across 12 bases. What was sequenced was blood. The CDR3 DNA sequence: TGTGCCAGCTCACCTTTGCCGGGACAGGGGGCCCACGAGCAGTACTTC. Translated: CASSPLPGQGAHEQYF.